A selection of T cell receptor beta chains follows, all from one sample in a study of cytomegalovirus exposure and HLA in healthy donors. Here immunoSEQ multiplex PCR was the method, and the copy in TCRdb shows in-frame clones only, minus some. The repertoire holds fewer than 180,000 clones, with 55% to 70% as singletons. Sequenced input: PBMCs. The receptor set was obtained from a woman aged 60-75 years in good health and CMV-seropositive. CDR3s include the opening cysteine and the closing phenylalanine or tryptophan. The order of the fields is V gene, clone size, J gene, D gene, CDR3 protein, CDR3 DNA. D genes are given only for firm matches. For some rows the clone size is stated as once, few or many, or as a class when expanded; others skip it.

TRBV5-1	.	TRBJ2-1	.	CASSLEAGPLYNEQFF	TGCGCCAGCAGCTTGGAGGCAGGGCCCCTCTACAATGAGCAGTTCTTC
TRBV7-2	.	TRBJ1-2	.	CASSLDTGIRGYTF	TGTGCCAGCAGCTTAGACACGGGGATCCGCGGCTACACCTTC
TRBV5-4	.	TRBJ1-4	TRBD1	CASSLGGQGETRKLFF	TGTGCCAGCAGCTTGGGAGGACAGGGGGAGACCCGAAAACTGTTTTTT
TRBV7-9	.	TRBJ2-7	TRBD1	CASSLGDRVTYEQYF	TGTGCCAGCAGCTTAGGGGACAGGGTAACCTACGAGCAGTACTTC
TRBV2	once	TRBJ1-1	.	CASSGGGIPEAFF	TGTGCCAGCAGTGGAGGAGGCATACCTGAAGCTTTCTTT
TRBV5-1	.	TRBJ1-4	TRBD1	CASSLGTGIEKLFF	TGCGCCAGCAGCTTAGGGACAGGGATAGAAAAACTGTTTTTT
TRBV5-1	.	TRBJ2-3	TRBD1	CASSRTGGGSDTQYF	TGCGCCAGCAGCCGGACAGGTGGGGGCTCGGATACGCAGTATTTT
TRBV19	.	TRBJ2-5	TRBD2	CASSRRSGRWEETQYF	TGTGCCAGTAGCAGACGTAGCGGGAGATGGGAAGAGACCCAGTACTTC
TRBV10-1	.	TRBJ2-1	TRBD2	CASSRTSGSVNEQFF	TGCGCCAGCTCCCGGACTAGCGGGAGTGTCAATGAGCAGTTCTTC
TRBV7-7	.	TRBJ2-7	TRBD1	CASSPTRDRESEQYF	TGTGCCAGCAGCCCCACCCGGGACAGGGAGTCCGAGCAGTACTTC
TRBV29-1	.	TRBJ2-1	TRBD2	CSVEIPAGLAGGGEQFF	TGCAGCGTTGAAATCCCCGCGGGACTAGCGGGAGGTGGTGAGCAGTTCTTC
TRBV4-1	few	TRBJ1-1	.	CASSQDGGVTEAFF	TGCGCCAGCAGCCAAGATGGGGGGGTCACTGAAGCTTTCTTT
TRBV4-1	.	TRBJ2-1	.	CASSPGESSYNEQFF	TGCGCCAGCAGCCCGGGAGAGTCCTCCTACAATGAGCAGTTCTTC
TRBV7-2	few	TRBJ2-7	TRBD2	CASSLTGLAAAYEQYF	TGTGCCAGCAGCCTAACGGGACTAGCGGCCGCCTACGAGCAGTACTTC
TRBV14	.	TRBJ2-2	.	CASSQSVTNTGELFF	TGTGCCAGCAGCCAGAGCGTAACGAACACCGGGGAGCTGTTTTTT
TRBV14	.	TRBJ1-1	.	CASSPTLNTEAFF	TGTGCCAGCAGCCCCACACTGAACACTGAAGCTTTCTTT
TRBV4-3	.	TRBJ2-1	.	CASSQFMGGGRNEQFF	TGCGCCAGCAGCCAGTTTATGGGGGGGGGCCGCAATGAGCAGTTCTTC
TRBV27	few	TRBJ2-1	TRBD1	CASSLDRGVYNEQFF	TGTGCCAGCAGCCTTGACAGGGGGGTCTACAATGAGCAGTTCTTC
TRBV14	.	TRBJ2-7	.	CASSAQGYEQYF	TGTGCCAGCAGCGCGCAGGGATACGAGCAGTACTTC
TRBV6-6	.	TRBJ2-2	.	CASSYGQRVGGELFF	TGTGCCAGCAGTTACGGCCAGCGGGTCGGCGGGGAGCTGTTTTTT
TRBV21-1	.	TRBJ2-3	.	CASAPSGDRGPDTQYF	TGTGCCAGCGCCCCGTCGGGGGACAGGGGGCCCGATACGCAGTATTTT
TRBV5-1	.	TRBJ2-7	.	CASSLVRLGNSYEQYF	TGCGCCAGCAGCTTGGTGCGACTAGGCAACTCCTACGAGCAGTACTTC
TRBV7-9	.	TRBJ1-2	.	CASSLVGGAGWGGYTF	TGTGCCAGCAGCTTAGTAGGAGGGGCAGGATGGGGCGGCTACACCTTC
TRBV28	.	TRBJ2-1	TRBD2	CASSQTSSGNHRNEQFF	TGTGCCAGCAGCCAGACCTCTAGCGGGAACCATCGCAATGAGCAGTTCTTC
TRBV4-1	.	TRBJ2-1	.	CASSLVRESYNEQFF	TGCGCCAGCAGCCTTGTCCGGGAGTCCTACAATGAGCAGTTCTTC
TRBV18	.	TRBJ2-2	TRBD2	CASSRLPRGGQETGELFF	TGTGCCAGCTCACGACTCCCCCGCGGGGGGCAGGAGACCGGGGAGCTGTTTTTT
TRBV28	.	TRBJ2-7	TRBD2	CASSLSPGLATYF	TGTGCCAGCAGTTTAAGCCCGGGACTAGCGACGTACTTC
TRBV7-9	.	TRBJ2-7	.	CASSLGGFSYEQYF	TGTGCCAGCAGCTTAGGAGGGTTCTCCTACGAGCAGTACTTC
TRBV19	few	TRBJ2-6	TRBD1	CASRVREGQGLSGANVLTF	TGTGCCAGTAGGGTCCGCGAGGGACAGGGGTTATCTGGGGCCAACGTCCTGACTTTC
TRBV29-1	.	TRBJ2-7	TRBD2	CSVAGGRSPAAYEQYF	TGCAGCGTTGCGGGGGGACGGAGTCCAGCGGCCTACGAGCAGTACTTC
TRBV5-8	few	TRBJ1-1	.	CASSFRVAEAFF	TGTGCCAGCAGCTTCAGGGTGGCTGAAGCTTTCTTT
TRBV6-5	.	TRBJ2-2	TRBD1	CASSYSAGGSTGELFF	TGTGCCAGCAGTTACTCGGCAGGGGGCTCCACCGGGGAGCTGTTTTTT
TRBV25-1	once	TRBJ2-3	.	CASSPWSGAGSTDTQYF	TGTGCCAGCAGCCCGTGGTCTGGAGCGGGTAGCACAGATACGCAGTATTTT
TRBV11-2	few	TRBJ2-2	.	CASLRGTGELFF	TGTGCCAGCCTCCGGGGGACCGGGGAGCTGTTTTTT
TRBV5-4	few	TRBJ2-5	TRBD2	CASTDGLAGGYQETQYF	TGTGCCAGCACCGACGGACTAGCGGGAGGGTACCAAGAGACCCAGTACTTC
TRBV7-9	once	TRBJ2-4	.	CASSQRGTNWTLQYF	TGTGCCAGCAGCCAAAGGGGCACTAACTGGACCCTTCAGTACTTC
TRBV30	.	TRBJ2-3	.	CAWSAGGTDTQYF	TGTGCCTGGAGTGCGGGGGGCACAGATACGCAGTATTTT
TRBV5-1	.	TRBJ1-1	.	CASREGTEAFF	TGCGCCAGCCGGGAAGGGACTGAAGCTTTCTTT
TRBV12-1	few	TRBJ2-4	.	CASSFQGGGNIQYF	TGTGCCAGCAGCTTTCAAGGGGGGGGAAACATTCAGTACTTC
TRBV7-9	.	TRBJ2-2	TRBD2	CASSSAGGPGELFF	TGTGCCAGCAGCTCAGCGGGAGGGCCCGGGGAGCTGTTTTTT
TRBV25-1	few	TRBJ1-1	TRBD1	CASSPPQGVTEAFF	TGTGCCAGCAGTCCCCCACAGGGGGTCACTGAAGCTTTCTTT
TRBV12-1	.	TRBJ2-2	.	CASSFATSGIAGELFF	TGTGCCAGCAGCTTTGCGACTAGTGGAATAGCCGGGGAGCTGTTTTTT
TRBV19	.	TRBJ2-1	.	CASSIDRVHNEQFF	TGTGCCAGTAGTATAGACAGGGTACACAATGAGCAGTTCTTC
TRBV5-1	once	TRBJ2-5	TRBD2	CASSLLAGGPETQYF	TGCGCCAGCAGCTTATTAGCGGGAGGGCCAGAGACCCAGTACTTC
TRBV4-3	few	TRBJ2-1	.	CASSQEVLVSNNEQFF	TGCGCCAGCAGCCAAGAGGTCCTAGTATCCAACAATGAGCAGTTCTTC
TRBV19	few	TRBJ1-5	.	CASSTGRDQPQHF	TGTGCCAGTAGTACGGGCAGGGATCAGCCCCAGCATTTT
TRBV4-2	.	TRBJ2-7	TRBD2	CASSQEHSGGYEQYF	TGTGCCAGCAGCCAAGAACATAGCGGGGGCTACGAGCAGTACTTC
TRBV5-1	.	TRBJ2-3	TRBD2	CASSHYGTSVTDTQYF	TGCGCCAGCAGCCACTACGGGACTAGCGTCACAGATACGCAGTATTTT
TRBV5-5	.	TRBJ1-4	.	CASSFRGTNEKLFF	TGTGCCAGCAGCTTCAGGGGCACTAATGAAAAACTGTTTTTT
TRBV5-5	.	TRBJ1-2	TRBD1	CASSLGQGFGYTF	TGTGCCAGCAGCTTAGGACAGGGGTTTGGCTACACCTTC
TRBV7-2	few	TRBJ1-1	TRBD1	CASSLSGGEYSEAFF	TGTGCCAGCAGCTTATCAGGGGGCGAGTATAGTGAAGCTTTCTTT
TRBV5-1	.	TRBJ2-7	.	CASSPDYNEQYF	TGCGCCAGCAGCCCTGACTATAACGAGCAGTACTTC
TRBV15	.	TRBJ2-7	TRBD1	CATSRDRGPYEQYF	TGTGCCACCAGCAGGGACAGGGGGCCCTACGAGCAGTACTTC
TRBV19	.	TRBJ2-7	.	CASSMDYTTYEQYF	TGTGCCAGTAGTATGGACTATACCACCTACGAGCAGTACTTC
TRBV7-2	few	TRBJ2-2	.	CASSSFGLAKAGELFF	TGTGCCAGCAGCTCTTTCGGGCTAGCGAAGGCCGGGGAGCTGTTTTTT
TRBV13	.	TRBJ2-7	TRBD2	CASSGRTSGTLYEQYF	TGTGCCAGCAGCGGACGGACTAGCGGGACCTTATACGAGCAGTACTTC
TRBV30	.	TRBJ1-2	.	CAYEQDSSFGYTF	TGTGCCTATGAACAGGACAGTTCGTTTGGCTACACCTTC
TRBV11-2	.	TRBJ1-5	.	CASSLDWQGQPQHF	TGTGCCAGCAGCTTAGATTGGCAGGGTCAGCCCCAGCATTTT